The 6 T cell receptor beta chains below come from one sample, sequenced in a study of OX40 agonist ivuxolimab in advanced cancers. Libraries were prepared by immunoSEQ multiplex PCR; TCRdb keeps only in-frame clonotypes and omits some of them. Of roughly 79,000 clones listed, about 85% were seen once; the top ten hold roughly 15%. Sequencing was performed on CD4+ or CD8+ T cells sorted from blood, taken in a trial of the OX40 agonist ivuxolimab. The receptors were gathered from an adult with an advanced solid tumor such as melanoma, head and neck, liver or kidney cancer.

CDR3 DNA sequence: TGTGCCAGTAGTATAGTTTCGGGAGTTAGGGGTCAGCCCCAGCATTTT. As protein: CASSIVSGVRGQPQHF. The chain couples TRBV19 to TRBJ1-5; weak D call: TRBD1 (5 bases). Germline V gene lookup returns CDR1 LNHDA and CDR2 SQIVND (reference sequence). Trimming left V 1 base short and J 6 bases short, with 16 bases between. The CDR3 consists of 16 residues.

This rearrangement joins TRBV11-1 to TRBJ2-1; D may be TRBD2 (6 bases). The V end lost 1 base, the J end lost 3 bases, and 10 bases lay between the germline ends. The germline V gene encodes CDR1 SGHAT and CDR2 FQDESV (reference sequence). The CDR3 has 15 residues. CDR3 in DNA: TGTGCCAGCAGCTTAGACCCTAGCGACTACAATGAGCAGTTCTTC. It specifies CASSLDPSDYNEQFF.

With respect to this clone: The same CDR3 arises from other DNA sequences in this sample as well. The genes are TRBV5-4 and TRBJ2-1; 8 bases map to TRBD2. This CDR3 contains 17 residues. Germline assignment: CDR1 SGHNT and CDR2 YYREEE (reference sequence). Trimming removed 4 bases from V and 2 bases from J; junction bases left unmatched: 11. CDR3 coding DNA: TGTGCCAGCAGCCCTACCCCTAGCGGGTCTCCCTACAATGAGCAGTTCTTC. Its translation: CASSPTPSGSPYNEQFF.

V usage is TRBV5-1 and J usage is TRBJ2-1; 13 bases map to TRBD2. Germline trimming cut 5 bases from V and 7 bases from J; bases unmatched to any gene: 12. Germline V gene sequence: CDR1 SGHRS, CDR2 YFSETQ. The CDR3 runs 17 residues. This chain's CDR3 is CASSFPGLAGRGNEQFF. DNA for the CDR3: TGCGCCAGCAGTTTTCCGGGACTAGCGGGACGAGGGAATGAGCAGTTCTTC.

This clone was found once. V usage is TRBV7-9 and J usage is TRBJ2-4; tentatively, D is TRBD2 (5 bases). Trimming took 2 bases from V and 2 from J, leaving 10 bases between them. The length of the CDR3 is 15 residues. Germline CDR1 and CDR2: SEHNR and FQNEAQ (reference sequence). This CDR3 is CASSLLGRTKNIQYF. CDR3 nucleotides: TGTGCCAGCAGCTTACTGGGGAGAACCAAAAACATTCAGTACTTC.

V and J are TRBV9 and TRBJ2-1; weak D call: TRBD2 (6 bases). The CDR3 extends over 15 amino acids. Germline assignment: CDR1 SGDLS and CDR2 YYNGEE. V lost 1 base, J lost 3 bases, and 11 bases lay in between. The CDR3 nucleotides read TGTGCCAGCAGCGTAAGAGGGGAGGTCTACAATGAGCAGTTCTTC. Protein product: CASSVRGEVYNEQFF.